One sample yielded the 23 T cell receptor beta chains listed below, sequenced in a study of shared clonotypes between healthy human individuals. This table comes from immunoSEQ multiplex PCR, and its TCRdb copy is limited to in-frame clones, with some not included. Of more than 2,000,000 clones detected, approximately 95% appear once; the ten largest clones hold about 0.39%. Sequencing used naive CD4+ T cells from PBMCs. Subset defined: CD45RA+ positively selected. These TCRs come from a man between 18 and 29 years old in good health. Some clones in this sample may be carry-over from other donors' samples.

This clone appeared once. The chain combines TRBV11-2 with TRBJ1-1, with no clear D. V was clipped by 3 bases and J by 4 bases, with 12 bases between them. This CDR3 region has 14 residues. Germline CDR1 reads SGHAT; CDR2 reads FQNNGV. In DNA, the CDR3 is TGTGCCAGCAGCTTCGGGGTACGCGGCACTGAAGCTTTCTTT. Translated, it gives CASSFGVRGTEAFF.

The chain links TRBV28 to TRBJ2-5; TRBD1 aligns across 7 bases. Trimming removed 8 bases from V and 4 bases from J; junction bases left unmatched: 10. Germline V gene lookup returns CDR1 MDHEN and CDR2 SYDVKM. The CDR3 runs to 14 residues. For the CDR3, the DNA is TGTGCCAGCTCCGTCCGAGGGGGCGCAGAGACCCAGTACTTC. Protein product: CASSVRGGAETQYF.

V and J are TRBV5-8 and TRBJ2-5; possible D gene TRBD2, 5 bases. V dropped 1 base and J dropped 2 bases, with 12 bases sitting between them. Germline values: CDR1 SGHTS, CDR2 YDEGEE. This CDR3 has 15 residues. DNA for the CDR3: TGTGCCAGCAGCTTGTCCCCGGGAAGACAAGAGACCCAGTACTTC. Translated, it gives CASSLSPGRQETQYF.

In DNA, the CDR3 is TGCAGCGTTGGGGACAACTACGAGCAGTACTTC. As protein: CSVGDNYEQYF. The genes are TRBV29-1 and TRBJ2-5; a weak D match, TRBD1 (6 bases). The assigned J gene may be wrong: the sequence end matches TRBJ2-7 better. CDR1 and CDR2 (germline): SQVTM, ANQGSEA. The CDR3 runs 11 residues.

In its sample, this clone was seen a few times. V usage is TRBV18 and J usage is TRBJ1-1; D perhaps matches TRBD1 (5 bases). The V and J ends lost 10 bases and 0 bases respectively, with 12 bases between them. The germline gives CDR1 KGHSH, CDR2 LQKENI. This CDR3 comprises 13 residues. CDR3 residues: CATTAGMNTEAFF. The CDR3 DNA is TGTGCCACCACGGCAGGGATGAACACTGAAGCTTTCTTT. The entire variable domain, with the rest obtained from reference TRBV18 and TRBJ1-1, is as follows: NAGVMQNPRHLVRRRGQEARLRCSPMKGHSHVYWYRQLPEEGLKFMVYLQKENIIDESGMPKERFSAEFPKEGPSILRIQQVVRGDSAAYFCATTAGMNTEAFFGQGTRLTVV.

This clone has a single count. The chain is built from TRBV7-2 and TRBJ1-1; D unresolved. The germline V gene has CDR1 SGHTA and CDR2 FQGNSA. The CDR3 is 13 residues long. V lost 5 bases and J lost 1, with 8 bases in between. The CDR3 coding sequence is TGTGCCAGCAGCATACATAAGAACACTGAAGCTTTCTTT. This codes for CASSIHKNTEAFF.

The chain combines TRBV6-1 with TRBJ2-7, with 8 bases lining up with TRBD2. V was clipped by 10 bases and J by 3 bases; unmatched bases: 8. CDR3 size: 13 residues. The germline CDR1 and CDR2 sequences are MNHNS and SASEGT. The CDR3 reads CATGGASGYEQYF. CDR3 sequence (DNA): TGTGCCACCGGGGGGGCTAGCGGCTACGAGCAGTACTTC.

The chain links TRBV4-2 to TRBJ2-1; D uncertain. V shed 1 base and J shed 7 bases, with 5 bases lying between them. The CDR3 totals 12 residues. CDR1 is LGHNA and CDR2 is YNFKEQ in the germline V gene. CDR3 loop: CASSQVENEQFF. As DNA, the CDR3 is TGTGCCAGCAGCCAAGTAGAAAATGAGCAGTTCTTC.

Remarks on this clone: The sample carries other DNA sequences with the same CDR3. The rearrangement uses TRBV28 and TRBJ1-5; no reliable D call. Germline CDR1 MDHEN, CDR2 SYDVKM. CDR3 length equals 13 residues. Trimming removed 5 bases from V and 0 bases from J, with 5 bases in between. The CDR3 here is CASSTYSNQPQHF. The CDR3 nucleotides read TGTGCCAGCAGTACTTATAGCAATCAGCCCCAGCATTTT.

With regard to this clone: Other DNA sequences of this sample code for an identical CDR3. The chain carries TRBV2 and TRBJ2-3; 8 nucleotides line up with TRBD1. Germline CDR1 SNHLY, CDR2 FYNNEI. The CDR3 contains 15 residues. After removal of 6 bases from V and 0 bases from J, the junction contained 5 bases not matched to a gene. The CDR3 DNA is TGTGCCAGCAGCTTCCGGGACAGGAGCACAGATACGCAGTATTTT. This translates into CASSFRDRSTDTQYF. The full variable domain, completed using reference TRBV2 and TRBJ2-3, is EPEVTQTPSHQVTQMGQEVILRCVPISNHLYFYWYRQILGQKVEFLVSFYNNEISEKSEIFDDQFSVERPDGSNFTLKIRSTKLEDSAMYFCASSFRDRSTDTQYFGPGTRLTVL.

Comments on this clone: The junction and the germline gene differ at one end; a read error may be behind it. The rearrangement links TRBV6-1 to TRBJ1-5; tentatively, D is TRBD1 (5 bases). The germline V gene encodes CDR1 MNHNS and CDR2 SASEGT. This CDR3 region has 13 residues. The CDR3, as DNA: TGTGCCAGCAGGACCGGGACCAATCAACCCCAGCATTTT. Its protein product is CASRTGTNQPQHF.

This sequence joins TRBV10-1 and TRBJ2-5; TRBD2 matches 7 bases. CDR1 is WNHNN, CDR2 SYGVQD, per germline (reference sequence). This CDR3 has 15 residues. V lost 4 bases, J lost 1 base, and 6 bases stayed unmatched. The CDR3 reads CASSGSGTSQETQYF. CDR3 nucleotides: TGCGCCAGCAGTGGAAGCGGGACCTCCCAAGAGACCCAGTACTTC.

The chain couples TRBV10-2 to TRBJ1-1; unclear D gene. The germline V gene has CDR1 WSHSY and CDR2 SAAADI. The CDR3 totals 16 residues. With 6 bases removed from V and 0 bases from J, the gap between germline ends came to 17 bases. CDR3 coding DNA: TGCGCCAGCAGCCCCGTACCCGTATTGATGAACACTGAAGCTTTCTTT. Translating gives CASSPVPVLMNTEAFF.

This clone was detected only a few times. The V and J genes are TRBV28 and TRBJ1-1; 8 positions match TRBD1. The CDR3 extends over 16 amino acids. After removal of 5 bases from V and 4 bases from J, the junction contained 12 bases not matched to a gene. Germline V gives CDR1 MDHEN, CDR2 SYDVKM. CDR3: CASSDETGEVGTEAFF. CDR3 nucleotide sequence: TGTGCCAGCAGTGACGAGACAGGGGAGGTGGGCACTGAAGCTTTCTTT.

Regarding this clone: The sample holds other DNA sequences that translate to the same CDR3. This sequence joins TRBV15 and TRBJ2-7; perhaps TRBD1 as D (5 bases). This CDR3 is built from 13 residues. Germline V gene lookup returns CDR1 LNHNV and CDR2 YYDKDF (reference sequence). The V end was cut by 0 bases, the J end by 4 bases, with 7 bases between. The CDR3 bases are TGTGCCACCAGCAGAGACAGGGTTTACGAGCAGTACTTC. This codes for CATSRDRVYEQYF.

The gene calls are TRBV2 and TRBJ2-5; tentatively, D is TRBD1 (6 bases). This CDR3 is 16 amino acids long. Germline V gives CDR1 SNHLY, CDR2 FYNNEI. The V end lost 3 bases, the J end lost 1 base, and 15 bases lay between the germline ends. The CDR3 nucleotides are TGTGCCAGCAGTGATTTGACAGGTAGTGGCCAAGAGACCCAGTACTTC. Amino acids: CASSDLTGSGQETQYF.

This clone was picked up a small number of times. This CDR3 is also generated by other DNA sequences in the sample. The J gene is TRBJ2-3, the V gene TRBV5-1; 10 bases are a match to TRBD2. Germline values: CDR1 SGHRS, CDR2 YFSETQ. V lost 4 bases to trimming and J lost 1 base; unmatched junction nucleotides: 3. The CDR3 is made up of 15 amino acids. CDR3 in DNA: TGCGCCAGCAGCCTTGGACTAGCGGGCACAGATACGCAGTATTTT. Protein sequence: CASSLGLAGTDTQYF. The full variable domain, rest sourced from reference TRBV5-1 and TRBJ2-3, is KAGVTQTPRYLIKTRGQQVTLSCSPISGHRSVSWYQQTPGQGLQFLFEYFSETQRNKGNFPGRFSGRQFSNSRSEMNVSTLELGDSALYLCASSLGLAGTDTQYFGPGTRLTVL.

This sequence joins TRBV29-1 and TRBJ1-5; 8 bases match TRBD1. Germline CDR1 is SQVTM and CDR2 is ANQGSEA. The V and J ends lost 6 bases and 5 bases, in that order; junction bases with no gene match: 6. This CDR3 contains 13 residues. CDR3 nucleotide sequence: TGCAGCGTCGCCGGGACAGGCCATCAGCCCCAGCATTTT. It is translated as CSVAGTGHQPQHF.

The chain combines TRBV19 with TRBJ2-6; D not resolved. The CDR3 consists of 14 residues. Germline lookup yields CDR1 LNHDA and CDR2 SQIVND (reference sequence). V was shortened by 6 bases and J by 2 bases, with 8 bases between the two germline ends. DNA of the CDR3: TGTGCCAGTAGCCGTGGGGCTGGGGCCAACGTCCTGACTTTC. Residues: CASSRGAGANVLTF.

The chain has TRBV28 and TRBJ2-4; 7 bases agree with TRBD1. J gave up 0 bases and V 4 bases, and 3 bases lay outside the gene matches. The germline CDR1 and CDR2 sequences are MDHEN and SYDVKM. This CDR3 contains 15 residues. The CDR3 DNA sequence: TGTGCCAGCAGTTCCTACAGGGGAGCCAAAAACATTCAGTACTTC. Residues: CASSSYRGAKNIQYF.

This chain links TRBV6-1 with TRBJ1-1; D might be TRBD1 (6 bases). CDR1 MNHNS and CDR2 SASEGT come from the germline V gene. The V gene lost 2 bases and the J gene lost 5 bases, with 12 bases spanning the gap. The CDR3 is 14 amino acids. CDR3 sequence: CASSEQQGETEAFF. DNA for the CDR3: TGTGCCAGCAGTGAACAACAGGGTGAGACTGAAGCTTTCTTT.

J is TRBJ2-5 and V is TRBV18, with 7 bases lining up with TRBD1. V trimming: 3 bases; J trimming: 2 bases; junction bases outside the gene matches: 9. This CDR3 is built from 16 residues. Germline-derived CDR1 and CDR2 are KGHSH and LQKENI. The CDR3: CASSPPDRAYQETQYF. The CDR3 DNA reads as TGTGCCAGCTCACCTCCAGACAGGGCCTATCAAGAGACCCAGTACTTC.

The J gene is TRBJ1-2, the V gene TRBV6-4; the D gene is possibly TRBD1 (6 bases). Germline loops: CDR1 MRHNA, CDR2 SNTAGT. The V and J ends lost 10 bases and 3 bases respectively, with 15 bases between them. The length of the CDR3 is 13 residues. The CDR3 DNA is TGTGCCATGGCGGCGGGGGCCGACTATGGCTACACCTTC. Protein: CAMAAGADYGYTF.